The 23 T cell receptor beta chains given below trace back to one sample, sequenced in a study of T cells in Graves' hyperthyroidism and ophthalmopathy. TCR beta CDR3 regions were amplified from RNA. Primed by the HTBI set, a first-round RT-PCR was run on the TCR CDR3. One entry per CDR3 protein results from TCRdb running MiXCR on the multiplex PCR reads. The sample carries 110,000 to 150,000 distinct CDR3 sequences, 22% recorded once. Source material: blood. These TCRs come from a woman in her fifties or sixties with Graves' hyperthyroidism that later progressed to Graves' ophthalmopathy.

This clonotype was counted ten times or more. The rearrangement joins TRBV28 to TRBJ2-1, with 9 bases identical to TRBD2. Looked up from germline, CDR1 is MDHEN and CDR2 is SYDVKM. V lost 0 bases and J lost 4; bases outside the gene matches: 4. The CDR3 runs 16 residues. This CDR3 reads CASSLWASGEYNEQFF. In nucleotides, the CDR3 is TGTGCCAGCAGTTTATGGGCTAGCGGGGAATACAATGAGCAGTTCTTC.

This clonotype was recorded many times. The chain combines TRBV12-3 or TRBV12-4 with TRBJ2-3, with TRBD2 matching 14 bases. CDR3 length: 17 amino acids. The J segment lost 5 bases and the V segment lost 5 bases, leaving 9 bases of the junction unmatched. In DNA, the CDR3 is TGTGCCAGCAGTCCTCCACCCGGACTAGCGGGAGGAGATACGCAGTATTTT. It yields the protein CASSPPPGLAGGDTQYF.

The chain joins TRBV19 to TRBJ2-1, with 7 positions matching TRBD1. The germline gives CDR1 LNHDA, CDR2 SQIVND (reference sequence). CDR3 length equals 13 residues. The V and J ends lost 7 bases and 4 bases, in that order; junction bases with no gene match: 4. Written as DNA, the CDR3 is TGTGCCAGTACAGGGGGATGGTACAATGAGCAGTTCTTC. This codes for CASTGGWYNEQFF.

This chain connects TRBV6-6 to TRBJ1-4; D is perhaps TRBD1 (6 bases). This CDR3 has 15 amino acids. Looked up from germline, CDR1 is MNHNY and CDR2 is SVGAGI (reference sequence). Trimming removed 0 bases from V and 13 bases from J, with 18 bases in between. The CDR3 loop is CASSYSRTARLRLFF. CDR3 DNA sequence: TGTGCCAGCAGTTACTCCCGGACAGCTCGACTGAGACTGTTTTTT.

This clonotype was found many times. CDR3 in amino acids: CSARSQNSNQPQHF. CDR3 in DNA: TGCAGTGCTAGAAGTCAAAATAGCAATCAGCCCCAGCATTTT. The chain links TRBV20-1 to TRBJ1-5, with D unresolved. The CDR3 covers 14 residues. Germline lookup yields CDR1 DFQATT and CDR2 SNEGSKA (reference sequence). Trimming cost V 2 bases and J 0 bases, with 8 bases left between them.

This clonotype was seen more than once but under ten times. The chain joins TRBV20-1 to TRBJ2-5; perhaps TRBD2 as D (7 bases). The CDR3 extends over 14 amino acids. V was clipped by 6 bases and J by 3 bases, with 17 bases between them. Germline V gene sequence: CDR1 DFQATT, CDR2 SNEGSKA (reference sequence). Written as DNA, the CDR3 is TGCAGTGCGTCGGGGGGCCTCGGGAAAGAGACCCAGTACTTC. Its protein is CSASGGLGKETQYF.

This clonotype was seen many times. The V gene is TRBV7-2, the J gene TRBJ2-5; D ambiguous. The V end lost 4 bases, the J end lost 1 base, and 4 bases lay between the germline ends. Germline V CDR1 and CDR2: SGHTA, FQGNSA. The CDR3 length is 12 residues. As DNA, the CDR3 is TGTGCCAGCAGCTACTTCCAAGAGACCCAGTACTTC. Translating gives CASSYFQETQYF.

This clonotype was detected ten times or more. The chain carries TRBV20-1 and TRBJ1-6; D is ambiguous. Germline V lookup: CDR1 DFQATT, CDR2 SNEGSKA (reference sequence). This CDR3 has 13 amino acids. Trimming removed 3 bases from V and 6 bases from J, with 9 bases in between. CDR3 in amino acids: CSASFSLNSPLHF. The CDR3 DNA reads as TGCAGTGCTAGCTTCAGCCTTAATTCACCCCTCCACTTT.

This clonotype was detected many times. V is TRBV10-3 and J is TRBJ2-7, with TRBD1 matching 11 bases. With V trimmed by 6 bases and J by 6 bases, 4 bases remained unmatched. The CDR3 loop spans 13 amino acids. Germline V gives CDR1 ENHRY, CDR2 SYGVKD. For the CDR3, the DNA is TGTGCCATCAGCGGACAGGGGGCAGGCGAGCAGTACTTC. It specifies CAISGQGAGEQYF.

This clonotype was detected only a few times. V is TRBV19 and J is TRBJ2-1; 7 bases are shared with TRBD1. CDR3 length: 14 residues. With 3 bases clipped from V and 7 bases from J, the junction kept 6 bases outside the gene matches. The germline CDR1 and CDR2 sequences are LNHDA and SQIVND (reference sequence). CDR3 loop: CASSIRGLQNEQFF. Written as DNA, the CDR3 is TGTGCCAGTAGTATTAGGGGGCTCCAAAATGAGCAGTTCTTC.

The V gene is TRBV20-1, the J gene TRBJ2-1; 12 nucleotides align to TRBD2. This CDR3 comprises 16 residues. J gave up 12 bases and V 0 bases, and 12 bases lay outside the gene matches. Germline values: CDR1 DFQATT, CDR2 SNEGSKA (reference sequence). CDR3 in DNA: TGCAGTGCTAGAGACCCTCTAGCGGGAGGGAATGAGGGGCAGTTCTTC. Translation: CSARDPLAGGNEGQFF.

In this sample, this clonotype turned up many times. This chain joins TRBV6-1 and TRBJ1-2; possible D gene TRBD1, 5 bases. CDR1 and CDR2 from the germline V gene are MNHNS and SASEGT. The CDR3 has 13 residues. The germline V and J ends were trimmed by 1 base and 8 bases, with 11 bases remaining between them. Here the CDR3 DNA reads TGTGCCAGCAGTGAAGTTAAGGCAGGGGGCTACACCTTC. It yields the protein CASSEVKAGGYTF.

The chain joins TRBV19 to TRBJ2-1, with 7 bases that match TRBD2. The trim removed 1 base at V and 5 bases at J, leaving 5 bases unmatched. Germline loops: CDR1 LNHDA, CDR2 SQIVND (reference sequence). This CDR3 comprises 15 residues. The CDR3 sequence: CASSIGGRGHNEQFF. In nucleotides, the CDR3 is TGTGCCAGTAGTATAGGAGGGAGGGGCCACAATGAGCAGTTCTTC.

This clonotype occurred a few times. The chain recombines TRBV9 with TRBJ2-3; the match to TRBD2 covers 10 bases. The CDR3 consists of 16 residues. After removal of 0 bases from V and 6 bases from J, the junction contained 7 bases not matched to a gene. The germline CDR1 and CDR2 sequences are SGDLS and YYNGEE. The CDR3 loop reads CASSVVGAGGGDTQYF. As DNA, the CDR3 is TGTGCCAGCAGCGTAGTCGGAGCGGGAGGGGGGGATACGCAGTATTTT.

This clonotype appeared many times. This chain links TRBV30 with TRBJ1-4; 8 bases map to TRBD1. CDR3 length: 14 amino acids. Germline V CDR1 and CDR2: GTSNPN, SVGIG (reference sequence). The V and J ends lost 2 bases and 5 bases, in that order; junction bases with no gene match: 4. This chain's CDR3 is CAWSPQGANEKLFF. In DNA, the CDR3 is TGTGCCTGGAGTCCCCAGGGGGCAAATGAAAAACTGTTTTTT.

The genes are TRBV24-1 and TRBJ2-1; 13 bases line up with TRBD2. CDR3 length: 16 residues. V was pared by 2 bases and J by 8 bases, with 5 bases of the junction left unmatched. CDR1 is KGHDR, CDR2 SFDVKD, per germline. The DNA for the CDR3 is TGTGCCACCAGTGATTGGACTAGCGGGAGCATCGATGAGCAGTTCTTC. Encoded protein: CATSDWTSGSIDEQFF.

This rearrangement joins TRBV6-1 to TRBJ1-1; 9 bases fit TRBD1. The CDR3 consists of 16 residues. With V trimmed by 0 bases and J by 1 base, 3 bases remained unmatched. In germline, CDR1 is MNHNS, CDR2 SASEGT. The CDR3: CASSEARQGGNTEAFF. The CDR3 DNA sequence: TGTGCCAGCAGTGAAGCTCGACAGGGGGGGAACACTGAAGCTTTCTTT.

The DNA for the CDR3 is TGTGCCAGCAGACCAGCCGGGACTAGCAGTTCAGATACGCAGTATTTT. Its protein is CASRPAGTSSSDTQYF. The J gene is TRBJ2-3, the V gene TRBV28; TRBD2 matches at 9 bases. Trimming took 6 bases from V and 4 from J; bases not matched to a gene: 11. CDR1 and CDR2 (germline): MDHEN, SYDVKM. The CDR3 extends over 16 amino acids.

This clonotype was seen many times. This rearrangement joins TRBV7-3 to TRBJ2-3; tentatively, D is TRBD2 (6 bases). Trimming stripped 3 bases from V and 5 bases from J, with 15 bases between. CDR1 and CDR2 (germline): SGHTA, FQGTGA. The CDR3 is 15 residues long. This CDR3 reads CASSLGGVVGDTQYF. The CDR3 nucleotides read TGTGCCAGCAGCTTGGGGGGAGTGGTTGGAGATACGCAGTATTTT.

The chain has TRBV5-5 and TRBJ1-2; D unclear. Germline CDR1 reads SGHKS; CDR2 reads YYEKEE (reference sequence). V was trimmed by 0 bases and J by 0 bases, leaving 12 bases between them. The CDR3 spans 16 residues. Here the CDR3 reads CASSLDVTATNYGYTF. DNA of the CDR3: TGTGCCAGCAGCTTGGATGTCACGGCTACTAACTATGGCTACACCTTC. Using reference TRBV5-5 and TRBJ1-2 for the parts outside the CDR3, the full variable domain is DAGVTQSPTHLIKTRGQQVTLRCSPISGHKSVSWYQQVLGQGPQFIFQYYEKEERGRGNFPDRFSARQFPNYSSELNVNALLLGDSALYLCASSLDVTATNYGYTFGSGTRLTVV.

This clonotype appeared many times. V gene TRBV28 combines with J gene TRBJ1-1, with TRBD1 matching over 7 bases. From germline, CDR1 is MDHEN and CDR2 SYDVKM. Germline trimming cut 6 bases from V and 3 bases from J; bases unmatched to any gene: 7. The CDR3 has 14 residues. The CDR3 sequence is CASRETGPHTEAFF. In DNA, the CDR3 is TGTGCCAGCAGGGAGACAGGGCCTCACACTGAAGCTTTCTTT. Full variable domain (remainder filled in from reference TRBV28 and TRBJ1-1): DVKVTQSSRYLVKRTGEKVFLECVQDMDHENMFWYRQDPGLGLRLIYFSYDVKMKEKGDIPEGYSVSREKKERFSLILESASTNQTSMYLCASRETGPHTEAFFGQGTRLTVV.

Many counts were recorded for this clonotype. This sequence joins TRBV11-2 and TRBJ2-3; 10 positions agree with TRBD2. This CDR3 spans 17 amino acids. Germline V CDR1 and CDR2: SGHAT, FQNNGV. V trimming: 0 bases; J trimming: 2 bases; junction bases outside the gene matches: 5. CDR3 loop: CASSLDQREGFTDTQYF. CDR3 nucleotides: TGTGCCAGCAGCTTAGACCAGCGGGAGGGATTCACAGATACGCAGTATTTT.

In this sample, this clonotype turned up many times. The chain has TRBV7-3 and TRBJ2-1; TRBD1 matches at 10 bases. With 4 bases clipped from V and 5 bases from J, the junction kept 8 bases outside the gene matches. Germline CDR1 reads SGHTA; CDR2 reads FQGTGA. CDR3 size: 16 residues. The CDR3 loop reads CASSSGQGGWDNEQFF. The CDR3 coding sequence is TGTGCCAGCAGCTCAGGACAGGGGGGTTGGGACAATGAGCAGTTCTTC.